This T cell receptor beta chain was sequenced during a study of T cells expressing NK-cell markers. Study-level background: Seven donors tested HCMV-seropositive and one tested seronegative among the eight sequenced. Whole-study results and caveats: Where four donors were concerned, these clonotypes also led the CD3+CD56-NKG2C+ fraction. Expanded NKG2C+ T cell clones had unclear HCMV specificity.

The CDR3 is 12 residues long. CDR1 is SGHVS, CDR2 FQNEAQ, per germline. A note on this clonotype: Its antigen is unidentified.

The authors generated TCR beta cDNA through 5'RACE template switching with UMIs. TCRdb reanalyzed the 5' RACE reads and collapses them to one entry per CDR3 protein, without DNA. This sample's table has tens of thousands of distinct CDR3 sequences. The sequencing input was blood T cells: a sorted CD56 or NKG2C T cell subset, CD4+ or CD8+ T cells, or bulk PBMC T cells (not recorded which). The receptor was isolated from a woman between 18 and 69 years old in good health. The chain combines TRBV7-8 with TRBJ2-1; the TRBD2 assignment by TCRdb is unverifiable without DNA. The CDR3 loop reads CRSAGEGNEQFF.